The 11 T cell receptor beta chains in this list originate from one sample, sequenced in a study of blood T cell repertoires in COVID-19. Generated by immunoSEQ multiplex PCR, the TCRdb table keeps only in-frame clones and is missing some. The table records under 250,000 clones, roughly 88% of them present only once. Sample: peripheral blood. The receptors shown here come from a man older than 75 with acute or convalescent COVID-19.

This clone was observed once. The V call is TRBV5-5, the J call TRBJ2-5; D is possibly TRBD1 (6 bases). V shed 4 bases and J shed 4 bases, with 11 bases lying between them. CDR3 length: 13 amino acids. CDR1 is SGHKS and CDR2 is YYEKEE in the germline V gene (reference sequence). The CDR3, as DNA: TGTGCCAGCAGCATTTCGACAGGAGAGACCCAGTACTTC. It encodes CASSISTGETQYF.

The J gene is TRBJ2-7, the V gene TRBV11-3; 8 nucleotides line up with TRBD2. J was trimmed by 5 bases and V by 5 bases; bases with no gene match: 14. CDR3 length equals 16 residues. Germline lookup yields CDR1 SGHNT and CDR2 YENEEA. The CDR3 loop is CASSLLPSGSYNEQYF. CDR3 DNA: TGTGCCAGCAGCCTCCTCCCAAGCGGGAGTTACAACGAGCAGTACTTC.

The chain has TRBV7-3 and TRBJ2-3, with 13 positions matching TRBD2. There are 18 residues in the CDR3. Trimming removed 5 bases from V and 4 bases from J; junction bases left unmatched: 12. Looked up from germline, CDR1 is SGHTA and CDR2 is FQGTGA. The CDR3 reads CASSAPGTSGISADTQYF. The CDR3 nucleotides read TGTGCCAGCAGCGCACCCGGGACTAGCGGGATCAGCGCAGATACGCAGTATTTT.

This chain connects TRBV29-1 to TRBJ2-7; D gene ambiguous. V dropped 4 bases and J dropped 2 bases, with 9 bases sitting between them. From germline, CDR1 is SQVTM and CDR2 ANQGSEA. The CDR3 loop spans 12 amino acids. The CDR3 DNA reads TGCAGCGTTGGGTCGGTGACCTACGAGCAGTACTTC. Protein sequence: CSVGSVTYEQYF.

The chain combines TRBV5-1 with TRBJ2-3, with 8 bases matching TRBD1. V trimming: 1 base; J trimming: 4 bases; junction bases outside the gene matches: 2. This CDR3 region has 14 residues. Germline lookup yields CDR1 SGHRS and CDR2 YFSETQ. In nucleotides, the CDR3 is TGCGCCAGCAGCTTGCCAGGGGGCTCAGATACGCAGTATTTT. Translated, it gives CASSLPGGSDTQYF.

This sequence joins TRBV3-1 (or the pseudogene TRBV3-2) and TRBJ1-4; a weak D match, TRBD1 (5 bases). Germline V gene lookup returns CDR1 LGHDT and CDR2 YNNKEL (reference sequence). CDR3 length: 16 amino acids. Trimming cost V 2 bases and J 2 bases, with 12 bases left between them. CDR3 DNA sequence: TGTGCCAGCAGCCAAACAGGTTTATTTACTAATGAAAAACTGTTTTTT. This translates into CASSQTGLFTNEKLFF.

The chain recombines TRBV3-1 (or the pseudogene TRBV3-2) with TRBJ2-1; a possible D gene is TRBD1 (5 bases). This CDR3 is 15 amino acids long. Trimming removed 4 bases from V and 0 bases from J, with 10 bases in between. Germline V gene lookup returns CDR1 LGHDT and CDR2 YNNKEL (reference sequence). CDR3 region: CASSPRQSSYNEQFF. The CDR3 DNA is TGTGCCAGCAGCCCCAGACAGTCCTCCTACAATGAGCAGTTCTTC.

The chain recombines TRBV25-1 with TRBJ1-2; D remains ambiguous. V was shortened by 3 bases and J by 6 bases, with 11 bases between the two germline ends. Germline CDR1 is MGHDK and CDR2 is SYGVNS. The CDR3 contains 13 residues. The CDR3 here is CASSDPTLHGYTF. As DNA, the CDR3 is TGTGCCAGCAGTGACCCCACTTTACATGGCTACACCTTC.

This clone turned up a few times. The chain is built from TRBV2 and TRBJ2-2; 8 bases fit TRBD1. Germline CDR1 is SNHLY and CDR2 is FYNNEI. The trim removed 6 bases at V and 5 bases at J, leaving 5 bases unmatched. The CDR3 is 14 residues long. CDR3 sequence (DNA): TGTGCCAGCAGGGATCGGACAGGGACCGGGGAGCTGTTTTTT. Its translation is CASRDRTGTGELFF.

The J gene is TRBJ2-7, the V gene TRBV2; weak D call: TRBD1 (5 bases). Trimming stripped 1 base from V and 6 bases from J, with 10 bases between. Germline V gene data show CDR1 as SNHLY and CDR2 as FYNNEI. The CDR3 sequence is 13 residues long. In DNA form, the CDR3 reads TGTGCCAGCAGTGAAGGGACACCCATCGAGCAGTACTTC. Residues: CASSEGTPIEQYF.

J is TRBJ2-1 and V is TRBV9; D might be TRBD1 (5 bases). Looked up from germline, CDR1 is SGDLS and CDR2 is YYNGEE. V shed 2 bases and J shed 4 bases, with 10 bases lying between them. The CDR3 has 14 amino acids. The CDR3 DNA reads as TGTGCCAGCAGCGTGGGGCAGAAGTACAATGAGCAGTTCTTC. Protein: CASSVGQKYNEQFF.